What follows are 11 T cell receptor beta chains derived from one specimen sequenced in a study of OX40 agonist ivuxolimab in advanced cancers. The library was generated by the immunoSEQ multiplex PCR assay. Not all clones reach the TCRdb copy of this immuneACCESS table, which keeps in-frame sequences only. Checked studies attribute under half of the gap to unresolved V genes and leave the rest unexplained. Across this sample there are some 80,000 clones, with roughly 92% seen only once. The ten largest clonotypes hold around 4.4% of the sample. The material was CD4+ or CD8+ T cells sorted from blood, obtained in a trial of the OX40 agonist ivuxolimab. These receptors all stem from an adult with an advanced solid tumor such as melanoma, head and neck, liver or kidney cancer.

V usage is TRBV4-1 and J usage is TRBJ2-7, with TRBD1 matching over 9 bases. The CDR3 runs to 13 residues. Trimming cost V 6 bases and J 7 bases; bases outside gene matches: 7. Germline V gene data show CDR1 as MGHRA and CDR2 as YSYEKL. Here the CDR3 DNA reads TGCGCCAGCAGTCAACAGGGGGCGGGGGAGCAGTACTTC. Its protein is CASSQQGAGEQYF.

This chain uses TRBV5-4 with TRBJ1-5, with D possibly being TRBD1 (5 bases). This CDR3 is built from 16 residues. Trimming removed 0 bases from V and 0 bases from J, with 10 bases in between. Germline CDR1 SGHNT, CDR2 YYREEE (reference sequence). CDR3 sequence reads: CASSLGPGISNQPQHF. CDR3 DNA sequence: TGTGCCAGCAGCTTGGGGCCAGGGATTAGCAATCAGCCCCAGCATTTT.

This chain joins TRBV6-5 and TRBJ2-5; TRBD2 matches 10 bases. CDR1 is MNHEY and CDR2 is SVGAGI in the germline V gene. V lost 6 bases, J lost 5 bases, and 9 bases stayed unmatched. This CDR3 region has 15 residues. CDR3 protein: CASRDRGLAIETQYF. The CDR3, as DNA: TGTGCCAGCAGGGATCGGGGACTAGCGATTGAGACCCAGTACTTC.

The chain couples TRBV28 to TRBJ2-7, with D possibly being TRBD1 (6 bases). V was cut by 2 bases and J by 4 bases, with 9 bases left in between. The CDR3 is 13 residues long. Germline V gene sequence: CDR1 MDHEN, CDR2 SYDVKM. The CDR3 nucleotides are TGTGCCAGCAGTTTAGGGACAAAGTACGAGCAGTACTTC. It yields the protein CASSLGTKYEQYF.

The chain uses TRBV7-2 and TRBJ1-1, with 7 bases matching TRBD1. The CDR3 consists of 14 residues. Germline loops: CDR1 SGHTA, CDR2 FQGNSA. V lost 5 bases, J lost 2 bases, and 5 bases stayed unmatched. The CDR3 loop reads CASSTDRQNTEAFF. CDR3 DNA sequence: TGTGCCAGCAGCACGGACAGGCAAAACACTGAAGCTTTCTTT.

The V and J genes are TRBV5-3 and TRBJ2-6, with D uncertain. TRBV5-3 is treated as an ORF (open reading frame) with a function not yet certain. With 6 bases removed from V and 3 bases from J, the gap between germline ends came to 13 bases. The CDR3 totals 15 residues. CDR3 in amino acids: CARIGTGDGANVLTF. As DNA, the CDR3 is TGTGCCAGAATCGGTACTGGCGATGGGGCCAACGTCCTGACTTTC.

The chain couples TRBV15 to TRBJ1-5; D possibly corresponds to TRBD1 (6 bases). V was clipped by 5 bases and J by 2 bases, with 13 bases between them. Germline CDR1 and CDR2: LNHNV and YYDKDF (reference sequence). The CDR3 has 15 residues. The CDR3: CATSEKGGGNQPQHF. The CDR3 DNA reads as TGTGCCACCAGCGAGAAGGGGGGGGGCAATCAGCCCCAGCATTTT.

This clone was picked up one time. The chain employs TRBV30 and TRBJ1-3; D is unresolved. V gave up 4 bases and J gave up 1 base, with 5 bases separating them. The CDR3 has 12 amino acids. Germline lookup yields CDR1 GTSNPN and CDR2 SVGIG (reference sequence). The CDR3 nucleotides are TGTGCCTGGATACAATCTGGAAACACCATATATTTT. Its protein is CAWIQSGNTIYF.

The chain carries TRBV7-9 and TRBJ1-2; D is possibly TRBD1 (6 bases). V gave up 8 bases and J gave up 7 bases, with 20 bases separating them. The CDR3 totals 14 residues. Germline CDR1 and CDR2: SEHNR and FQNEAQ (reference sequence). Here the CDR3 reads CASGGAGESGGYTF. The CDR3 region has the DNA TGTGCCAGCGGCGGGGCAGGGGAATCGGGTGGCTACACCTTC.

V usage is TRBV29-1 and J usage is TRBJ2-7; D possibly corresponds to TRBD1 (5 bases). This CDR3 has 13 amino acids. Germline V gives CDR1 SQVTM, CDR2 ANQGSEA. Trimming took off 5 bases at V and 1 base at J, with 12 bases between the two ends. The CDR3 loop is CSVRQGSSYEQYF. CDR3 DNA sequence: TGCAGCGTTCGGCAGGGAAGTTCCTACGAGCAGTACTTC.

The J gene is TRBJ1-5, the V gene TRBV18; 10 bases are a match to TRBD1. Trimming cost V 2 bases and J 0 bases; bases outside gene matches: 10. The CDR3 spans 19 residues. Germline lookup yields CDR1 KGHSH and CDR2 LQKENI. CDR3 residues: CASSPGPGQGYFSNQPQHF. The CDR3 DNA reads TGTGCCAGCTCACCAGGTCCGGGACAGGGGTATTTTAGCAATCAGCCCCAGCATTTT.